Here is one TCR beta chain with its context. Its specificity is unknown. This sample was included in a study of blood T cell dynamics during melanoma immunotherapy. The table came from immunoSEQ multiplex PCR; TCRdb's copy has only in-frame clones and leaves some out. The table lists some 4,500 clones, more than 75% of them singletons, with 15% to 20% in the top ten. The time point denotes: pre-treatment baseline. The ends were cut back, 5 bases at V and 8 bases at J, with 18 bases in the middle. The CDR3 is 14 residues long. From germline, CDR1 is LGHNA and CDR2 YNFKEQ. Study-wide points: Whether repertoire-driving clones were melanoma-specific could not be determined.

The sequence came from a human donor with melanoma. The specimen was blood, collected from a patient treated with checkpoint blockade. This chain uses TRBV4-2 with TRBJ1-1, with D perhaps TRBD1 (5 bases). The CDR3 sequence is CASSGDLVMGEAFF. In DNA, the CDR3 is TGTGCCAGCAGCGGGGACCTCGTGATGGGAGAAGCTTTCTTT.